Following are 22 T cell receptor beta chains from one sample sequenced in a study of blood T cells in healthy people across ages. A second PCR, run for about 6 to 11 cycles, used a sample-barcoded 5' primer plus a J-beta primer mix. MiXCR was run by TCRdb on the 5' RACE reads, yielding one entry per CDR3 protein. The sample shows fewer than 1,000,000 distinct CDR3 sequences, more than 35% of them seen only once. The sample taken for sequencing was blood. All receptors derive from a man older than 75 in good health.

The table lists this clonotype with a few counts. The genes are TRBV3-1 and TRBJ2-1; D tentatively fits TRBD1 or TRBD2 (5 bases each). V dropped 6 bases and J dropped 10 bases, with 13 bases sitting between them. Germline lookup yields CDR1 LGHDT and CDR2 YNNKEL (reference sequence). The CDR3 is made up of 12 amino acids. This CDR3 is CASRKPGTEQFF. The CDR3 DNA reads TGTGCCAGCAGAAAACCGGGGACCGAGCAGTTCTTC.

V usage is TRBV20-1 and J usage is TRBJ1-1; D possibly corresponds to TRBD1 (6 bases). This CDR3 is 12 amino acids long. V gave up 8 bases and J gave up 0 bases, with 10 bases separating them. Germline values: CDR1 DFQATT, CDR2 SNEGSKA (reference sequence). The CDR3: CSRGTLNTEAFF. The DNA of the CDR3 is TGCAGTCGGGGGACATTGAACACTGAAGCTTTCTTT.

The table lists this clonotype with many counts. V and J are TRBV2 and TRBJ2-1; D ambiguous. The CDR3 spans 13 residues. V gave up 7 bases and J gave up 1 base, with 8 bases separating them. CDR1 is SNHLY and CDR2 is FYNNEI in the germline V gene. The CDR3 protein is CASTVLSYNEQFF. In nucleotides, the CDR3 is TGTGCCAGCACGGTCCTTTCCTACAATGAGCAGTTCTTC. The full variable domain, completed using reference TRBV2 and TRBJ2-1, is EPEVTQTPSHQVTQMGQEVILRCVPISNHLYFYWYRQILGQKVEFLVSFYNNEISEKSEIFDDQFSVERPDGSNFTLKIRSTKLEDSAMYFCASTVLSYNEQFFGPGTRLTVL.

CDR3: CASSLANPNEQFF. In DNA, the CDR3 is TGTGCCAGCAGCTTAGCTAACCCAAATGAGCAGTTCTTC. The chain couples TRBV7-9 to TRBJ2-1, with D unresolved. With 0 bases removed from V and 7 bases from J, the gap between germline ends came to 7 bases. Germline CDR1 and CDR2: SEHNR and FQNEAQ (reference sequence). The CDR3 is 13 amino acids.

The chain links TRBV29-1 to TRBJ2-3, with TRBD2 identical over 8 bases. CDR3 length: 15 residues. Germline CDR1 is SQVTM and CDR2 is ANQGSEA. V lost 2 bases to trimming and J lost 1 base; unmatched junction nucleotides: 5. This CDR3 is CSVEPRGGRTDTQYF. The CDR3 DNA is TGCAGCGTTGAACCTCGCGGGGGGCGCACAGATACGCAGTATTTT.

This clonotype was seen only a few times. Given a much more abundant clone one base away, this may be a read error. The chain joins TRBV5-6 to TRBJ2-7; tentative D call: TRBD1 (6 bases). The CDR3 runs 17 residues. With 2 bases removed from V and 7 bases from J, the gap between germline ends came to 25 bases. Germline V gene data show CDR1 as SGHDT and CDR2 as YYEEEE. CDR3 amino acids: CASSFVSVIGQYNEQYF. CDR3 bases: TGTGCCAGCAGCTTTGTTTCAGTCATAGGACAGTACAATGAGCAGTACTTC.

In this sample, this clonotype turned up many times. The V and J genes are TRBV7-2 and TRBJ2-6; no reliable D call. Trimming stripped 4 bases from V and 5 bases from J, with 6 bases between. The germline CDR1 and CDR2 sequences are SGHTA and FQGNSA. The CDR3 sequence is 13 residues long. This CDR3 is CASSSRRANVLTF. CDR3 sequence (DNA): TGTGCCAGCAGCTCCCGCCGGGCCAACGTCCTGACTTTC.

The chain employs TRBV4-3 and TRBJ2-7; 12 nucleotides align to TRBD2. The CDR3 spans 15 residues. CDR1 is LGHNA and CDR2 is YSLEER in the germline V gene. Trimming removed 0 bases from V and 6 bases from J; junction bases left unmatched: 3. CDR3 DNA: TGCGCCAGCAGCCAAGACCAACTAGCGGGAGGCGAGCAGTACTTC. It specifies CASSQDQLAGGEQYF.

Ten or more counts support this clonotype. The chain couples TRBV29-1 to TRBJ2-1, with 9 positions matching TRBD2. V lost 4 bases, J lost 6 bases, and 7 bases stayed unmatched. CDR1 and CDR2 from the germline V gene are SQVTM and ANQGSEA. The CDR3 is 14 amino acids. CDR3 region: CSVAPSGIGNEQFF. In DNA form, the CDR3 reads TGCAGCGTTGCCCCTAGCGGGATTGGCAATGAGCAGTTCTTC.

This clonotype has a handful of counts. The genes are TRBV11-2 and TRBJ2-3, with TRBD2 matching over 9 bases. Germline loops: CDR1 SGHAT, CDR2 FQNNGV. CDR3 length: 16 amino acids. The ends lost 5 bases at V and 0 bases at J; junction bases unmatched: 6. The CDR3 nucleotides are TGTGCCAGCAGCGCCCAGAGCGGGGGGAGCACAGATACGCAGTATTTT. It translates to CASSAQSGGSTDTQYF. Based on the CDR3 plus reference TRBV11-2 and TRBJ2-3, the full variable domain is EAGVAQSPRYKIIEKRQSVAFWCNPISGHATLYWYQQILGQGPKLLIQFQNNGVVDDSQLPKDRFSAERLKGVDSTLKIQPAKLEDSAVYLCASSAQSGGSTDTQYFGPGTRLTVL.

This clonotype was observed many times. This rearrangement joins TRBV2 to TRBJ1-2; the match to TRBD1 covers 8 bases. CDR3 length: 16 residues. After removal of 4 bases from V and 2 bases from J, the junction contained 9 bases not matched to a gene. The V gene's germline CDR1 is SNHLY and CDR2 FYNNEI. Here the CDR3 reads CASSVAAGGHNYGYTF. DNA of the CDR3: TGTGCCAGCAGTGTTGCGGCAGGGGGCCACAACTATGGCTACACCTTC.

As to this clonotype: Relative to the germline gene, one junction end is altered; a read error may explain this. The chain employs TRBV29-1 and TRBJ2-4; D is possibly TRBD1 (5 bases). The CDR3 extends over 11 amino acids. Germline loops: CDR1 SQVTM, CDR2 ANQGSEA. The CDR3 DNA is TGCAGCGTTAAAGACAGCAACATTCAGTACTTC. This translates into CSVKDSNIQYF.

This clonotype was seen a handful of times. J is TRBJ2-7 and V is TRBV7-8; D assignment may be TRBD1 or TRBD2 (5 bases each). Germline V gene sequence: CDR1 SGHVS, CDR2 FQNEAQ. V was trimmed by 5 bases and J by 2 bases, leaving 16 bases between them. This CDR3 contains 15 residues. The DNA for the CDR3 is TGTGCCAGCAGCCCCCTCGGGACGGTAACCTACGAGCAGTACTTC. It is translated as CASSPLGTVTYEQYF.

This clonotype came up once. This sequence joins TRBV5-1 and TRBJ1-1; D is unresolved. The CDR3 has 15 residues. Deletions cut 3 bases from V and 1 base from J, with 13 bases between. Per the germline V gene, CDR1 is SGHRS and CDR2 is YFSETQ. The CDR3 region is CASSSDGGGNTEAFF. As DNA, the CDR3 is TGCGCCAGCAGCTCCGATGGAGGAGGGAACACTGAAGCTTTCTTT.

The chain links TRBV6-1 to TRBJ2-1; maybe TRBD2 (6 bases). The germline CDR1 and CDR2 sequences are MNHNS and SASEGT. The CDR3 is 13 residues long. V was trimmed by 5 bases and J by 4 bases, leaving 9 bases between them. This CDR3 is CASSSREYNEQFF. For the CDR3, the DNA is TGTGCCAGCAGTAGCCGGGAGTACAATGAGCAGTTCTTC.

The V and J genes are TRBV6-1 and TRBJ2-2; D assignment may be TRBD1 or TRBD2 (5 bases each). The CDR3 totals 14 residues. Germline V CDR1 and CDR2: MNHNS, SASEGT. CDR3 DNA sequence: TGTGCGGTAATGGGGGTAGGGGCCGTCGGGGAGCTGTTTTTT. The encoded protein is CAVMGVGAVGELFF.

J is TRBJ2-7 and V is TRBV10-2; tentative D call: TRBD2 (5 bases). CDR3 size: 15 residues. V lost 4 bases and J lost 2, with 15 bases in between. Germline CDR1 WSHSY, CDR2 SAAADI. The CDR3 sequence is CASSASQAGAYEQYF. The CDR3 DNA sequence: TGCGCCAGCAGTGCGTCCCAGGCCGGGGCCTACGAGCAGTACTTC.

This chain connects TRBV19 to TRBJ2-2; TRBD2 matches 9 bases. The J segment lost 6 bases and the V segment lost 9 bases, leaving 14 bases of the junction unmatched. Germline CDR1 reads LNHDA; CDR2 reads SQIVND (reference sequence). This CDR3 is built from 16 residues. The CDR3 here is CASLHALAGMSGELFF. The CDR3, as DNA: TGTGCCAGCCTCCATGCGCTAGCGGGAATGTCCGGGGAGCTGTTTTTT.

The V call is TRBV20-1, the J call TRBJ2-7; D unresolved. V lost 4 bases and J 5 bases, leaving 12 bases between the germline ends. From germline, CDR1 is DFQATT and CDR2 SNEGSKA (reference sequence). The CDR3 is 12 residues long. The CDR3 DNA reads TGCAGTGCTACCCCGTATGGGGACGAGCAGTACTTC. This gives the protein CSATPYGDEQYF.

This clonotype has a single count. The chain has TRBV20-1 and TRBJ1-6; TRBD1 might be the D (5 bases). This CDR3 contains 14 residues. Trimming shortened V by 4 bases and J by 5 bases, and 12 bases separated the two germline ends. Looked up from germline, CDR1 is DFQATT and CDR2 is SNEGSKA (reference sequence). The CDR3 region is CSANHDSNNSPLHF. The CDR3 nucleotides are TGCAGTGCTAACCATGACAGCAATAATTCACCCCTCCACTTT.

This clonotype was counted between two and nine times. The CDR3 reads CASSESGTGGFGYTF. The CDR3 bases are TGTGCCAGCAGTGAAAGCGGGACAGGGGGCTTCGGCTACACCTTC. This chain links TRBV6-1 with TRBJ1-2, with 12 positions matching TRBD1. This CDR3 comprises 15 residues. Germline values: CDR1 MNHNS, CDR2 SASEGT. V trimming: 2 bases; J trimming: 8 bases; junction bases outside the gene matches: 6.

The chain is built from TRBV25-1 and TRBJ2-3; D might be TRBD2 (6 bases). V lost 0 bases to trimming and J lost 0 bases, with 13 bases between them. Germline lookup yields CDR1 MGHDK and CDR2 SYGVNS. The CDR3 extends over 17 amino acids. CDR3 coding DNA: TGTGCCAGCAGTGAATATAAAGGACTAACTAGCACAGATACGCAGTATTTT. This codes for CASSEYKGLTSTDTQYF.